Included here is one TCR beta chain sequence, with context. Sequencing used immunoSEQ multiplex PCR; TCRdb keeps in-frame clones, though not all of them. In the table there are around 310,000 clones, about 77% of which are singletons. Germline-derived CDR1 and CDR2 are SGHAT and FQNNGV. The V and J ends lost 6 bases and 0 bases, in that order; junction bases with no gene match: 7. CDR3 length: 15 amino acids. The data were obtained in a study of cytotoxic CD8 clonotypes in ibrutinib-treated CLL. This rearrangement joins TRBV11-2 to TRBJ2-7; 8 bases are shared with TRBD2. This clonotype originated in a human donor with chronic lymphocytic leukemia. Material: PBMCs, obtained before ibrutinib treatment. The CDR3 region is CASSFISGTSYEQYF. CDR3 DNA: TGTGCCAGCAGTTTCATTAGCGGGACCTCCTACGAGCAGTACTTC.